The 27 T cell receptor beta chains below were found in one sample sequenced in a study of blood T cell repertoires in COVID-19. Here immunoSEQ multiplex PCR was the method, and the copy in TCRdb shows in-frame clones only, minus some. There are roughly 480,000 clones in the sample; about 88% occur only once, and roughly 0.84% lies in the top ten. Source material: peripheral blood. Source of these receptors: a man aged 18 to 29 with COVID-19, enrolled during active disease.

This clone was counted once. This chain uses TRBV6-1 with TRBJ1-5; a weak D match, TRBD1 (5 bases). CDR3 length: 16 residues. The ends were cut back, 3 bases at V and 2 bases at J, with 14 bases in the middle. Germline-derived CDR1 and CDR2 are MNHNS and SASEGT. In DNA, the CDR3 is TGTGCCAGCAGTGAGGACGCCCCGGGGGGCAATCAGCCCCAGCATTTT. It yields the protein CASSEDAPGGNQPQHF.

The J gene is TRBJ2-3, the V gene TRBV2; a weak D match, TRBD2 (5 bases). This CDR3 region has 14 residues. V lost 4 bases to trimming and J lost 2 bases, with 10 bases between them. Germline CDR1 and CDR2: SNHLY and FYNNEI. CDR3: CASSVILVTDTQYF. The CDR3 DNA is TGTGCCAGCAGTGTGATACTAGTCACAGATACGCAGTATTTT.

The chain employs TRBV13 and TRBJ2-2; D possibly corresponds to TRBD2 (6 bases). The CDR3 runs 13 residues. Germline values: CDR1 PRHDT, CDR2 FYEKMQ (reference sequence). Trimming cost V 3 bases and J 4 bases, with 6 bases left between them. CDR3 sequence reads: CASSLRGTGELFF. In DNA form, the CDR3 reads TGTGCCAGCAGCTTGCGGGGCACCGGGGAGCTGTTTTTT.

This chain links TRBV24-1 with TRBJ1-1; maybe TRBD1 (5 bases). V shed 9 bases and J shed 1 base, with 14 bases lying between them. The CDR3 length is 14 residues. Per the germline V gene, CDR1 is KGHDR and CDR2 is SFDVKD. CDR3 DNA sequence: TGTGCCACCCCAGGGAGGAGATCGAACACTGAAGCTTTCTTT. Amino acids: CATPGRRSNTEAFF.

The chain carries TRBV7-9 and TRBJ2-7, with D maybe TRBD2 (5 bases). Germline V gene lookup returns CDR1 SEHNR and CDR2 FQNEAQ (reference sequence). The CDR3 spans 16 residues. The ends were cut back, 5 bases at V and 2 bases at J, with 19 bases in the middle. CDR3 sequence reads: CASSPRGSRAAYEQYF. CDR3 nucleotide sequence: TGTGCCAGCAGCCCACGGGGATCCCGGGCGGCCTACGAGCAGTACTTC.

The chain is built from TRBV18 and TRBJ2-5, with 7 nucleotides matching TRBD1. CDR1 is KGHSH and CDR2 is LQKENI in the germline V gene. Germline trimming cut 2 bases from V and 5 bases from J; bases unmatched to any gene: 8. The CDR3 sequence is 15 residues long. CDR3 residues: CASSPGSARGETQYF. The CDR3 nucleotides are TGTGCCAGCTCACCAGGTTCGGCCAGGGGGGAGACCCAGTACTTC.

The table lists this clone with many counts. This sequence joins TRBV5-4 and TRBJ2-1, with 8 bases aligning to TRBD2. The CDR3 spans 16 residues. Per the germline V gene, CDR1 is SGHNT and CDR2 is YYREEE (reference sequence). Trimming cost V 2 bases and J 2 bases; bases outside gene matches: 6. In DNA form, the CDR3 reads TGTGCCAGCAGCTTCTTTAGCGGGGTTACCTACAATGAGCAGTTCTTC. It specifies CASSFFSGVTYNEQFF.

The chain joins TRBV7-8 to TRBJ1-2; 8 bases align to TRBD1. Germline V gene lookup returns CDR1 SGHVS and CDR2 FQNEAQ. This CDR3 is 18 amino acids long. V was pared by 5 bases and J by 4 bases, with 18 bases of the junction left unmatched. CDR3 in DNA: TGTGCCAGCAGCCCAGGGGGCCGACCTTCGTCTCAGTTCTATGGCTACACCTTC. As protein: CASSPGGRPSSQFYGYTF.

The chain recombines TRBV29-1 with TRBJ2-5; 8 bases fit TRBD1. The CDR3 loop spans 17 amino acids. The junction had 15 bases not matched to a gene; V was cut back by 2 bases and J by 4 bases. Per the germline V gene, CDR1 is SQVTM and CDR2 is ANQGSEA. CDR3 DNA sequence: TGCAGCGTTGAATACCTGAGACCGGGACAGGAAGGAGAGACCCAGTACTTC. This gives the protein CSVEYLRPGQEGETQYF. Full variable domain (missing parts from reference TRBV29-1 and TRBJ2-5): SAVISQKPSRDICQRGTSLTIQCQVDSQVTMMFWYRQQPGQSLTLIATANQGSEATYESGFVIDKFPISRPNLTFSTLTVSNMSPEDSSIYLCSVEYLRPGQEGETQYFGPGTRLLVL.

The rearrangement links TRBV5-1 to TRBJ2-1; 9 nucleotides agree with TRBD1. Germline assignment: CDR1 SGHRS and CDR2 YFSETQ. The length of the CDR3 is 14 residues. Trimming cost V 4 bases and J 7 bases; bases outside gene matches: 6. This chain's CDR3 is CASSHGTGKNEQFF. The CDR3 DNA is TGCGCCAGCAGCCACGGGACAGGGAAGAATGAGCAGTTCTTC. The full variable domain, with the rest looked up from reference TRBV5-1 and TRBJ2-1, is KAGVTQTPRYLIKTRGQQVTLSCSPISGHRSVSWYQQTPGQGLQFLFEYFSETQRNKGNFPGRFSGRQFSNSRSEMNVSTLELGDSALYLCASSHGTGKNEQFFGPGTRLTVL.

The rearrangement uses TRBV6-6 and TRBJ1-5; no clear D gene. Trimming removed 7 bases from V and 0 bases from J, with 16 bases in between. Germline V gives CDR1 MNHNY, CDR2 SVGAGI (reference sequence). This CDR3 contains 16 residues. The CDR3 here is CASTPSRSYSNQPQHF. The CDR3 DNA is TGTGCCAGCACTCCCTCCAGGTCCTATAGCAATCAGCCCCAGCATTTT.

The CDR3 is CASSLGGLTDGELFF. In nucleotides, the CDR3 is TGCGCCAGCAGCTTGGGCGGCCTCACCGACGGGGAGCTGTTTTTT. The V call is TRBV5-1, the J call TRBJ2-2; no clear D gene. The CDR3 is made up of 15 amino acids. From germline, CDR1 is SGHRS and CDR2 YFSETQ. The V end was cut by 0 bases, the J end by 7 bases, with 13 bases between.

The V gene is TRBV2, the J gene TRBJ2-7, with 14 positions matching TRBD2. The germline CDR1 and CDR2 sequences are SNHLY and FYNNEI. The CDR3 spans 14 residues. J gave up 6 bases and V 6 bases, and 4 bases lay outside the gene matches. Here the CDR3 reads CASSGLAGGSEQYF. The CDR3 nucleotides read TGTGCCAGCAGCGGACTAGCGGGAGGATCCGAGCAGTACTTC.

The chain carries TRBV6-5 and TRBJ2-7; 9 nucleotides match TRBD1. With V trimmed by 4 bases and J by 5 bases, 9 bases remained unmatched. From germline, CDR1 is MNHEY and CDR2 SVGAGI. CDR3 length equals 15 residues. In nucleotides, the CDR3 is TGTGCCAGCAGTTTACTTGGGACAGGGACCCACGAGCAGTACTTC. This encodes CASSLLGTGTHEQYF.

The chain carries TRBV7-9 and TRBJ2-2; 8 nucleotides agree with TRBD1. V shed 4 bases, J shed 6 bases, and the junction held 7 bases outside the gene matches. The CDR3 contains 15 residues. Germline loops: CDR1 SEHNR, CDR2 FQNEAQ (reference sequence). As DNA, the CDR3 is TGTGCCAGCAGCTCCCGGGACAGGCTATCCGGGGAGCTGTTTTTT. Its translation: CASSSRDRLSGELFF.

The rearrangement uses TRBV27 and TRBJ2-2; 9 bases match TRBD1. Germline loops: CDR1 MNHEY, CDR2 SMNVEV (reference sequence). The CDR3 length is 16 residues. Germline trimming cut 5 bases from V and 1 base from J; bases unmatched to any gene: 5. In DNA, the CDR3 is TGTGCCAGCAGTGACCACAGGGGGCAGAACACCGGGGAGCTGTTTTTT. This encodes CASSDHRGQNTGELFF.

The rearrangement joins TRBV19 to TRBJ2-3, with TRBD1 as a possible D gene (5 bases). Between the trimmed V and J ends, which lost 5 bases and 2 bases, there was a span of 8 bases. Germline-derived CDR1 and CDR2 are LNHDA and SQIVND (reference sequence). The CDR3 spans 13 residues. CDR3: CASSSGITDTQYF. DNA for the CDR3: TGTGCCAGTAGTTCAGGGATCACAGATACGCAGTATTTT.

This chain joins TRBV4-2 and TRBJ1-3, with D possibly matching TRBD1 (5 bases). The germline gives CDR1 LGHNA, CDR2 YNFKEQ. Trimming pared 0 bases from V and 6 bases from J, leaving 15 bases between. The CDR3 runs to 16 residues. CDR3 sequence: CASSQDLRRVINTIYF. Written as DNA, the CDR3 is TGTGCCAGCAGCCAAGATCTACGCAGGGTAATAAACACCATATATTTT.

V is TRBV19 and J is TRBJ1-5; TRBD1 matches at 7 bases. The CDR3 contains 13 residues. V lost 6 bases to trimming and J lost 8 bases; unmatched junction nucleotides: 7. Germline values: CDR1 LNHDA, CDR2 SQIVND (reference sequence). The CDR3 DNA follows: TGTGCCAGTAGGGAAACAGGGGATAAGCCCCAGCATTTT. It translates to CASRETGDKPQHF. The variable domain in full, with the rest retrieved from reference TRBV19 and TRBJ1-5, is DGGITQSPKYLFRKEGQNVTLSCEQNLNHDAMYWYRQDPGQGLRLIYYSQIVNDFQKGDIAEGYSVSREKKESFPLTVTSAQKNPTAFYLCASRETGDKPQHFGDGTRLSIL.

J is TRBJ1-2 and V is TRBV15; possibly TRBD1 for D (6 bases). Germline CDR1 LNHNV, CDR2 YYDKDF (reference sequence). There are 14 residues in the CDR3. V was shortened by 0 bases and J by 7 bases, with 12 bases between the two germline ends. This CDR3 is CATSREQGFSGYTF. In nucleotides, the CDR3 is TGTGCCACCAGCAGAGAACAGGGATTTAGTGGCTACACCTTC.

The sample holds a few counts of this clone. The V gene is TRBV27, the J gene TRBJ2-7; no definite D call. CDR1 is MNHEY, CDR2 SMNVEV, per germline (reference sequence). The CDR3 consists of 14 residues. V lost 5 bases and J 7 bases, leaving 18 bases between the germline ends. The CDR3 nucleotides read TGTGCCAGCAGTCTCCTTGACAATATACGGGAGCAGTACTTC. Protein: CASSLLDNIREQYF.

The chain joins TRBV24-1 to TRBJ2-2; 9 nucleotides line up with TRBD2. The CDR3 runs to 18 residues. Germline lookup yields CDR1 KGHDR and CDR2 SFDVKD. With V trimmed by 5 bases and J by 4 bases, 13 bases remained unmatched. The CDR3 nucleotides are TGTGCCACCAGTGTGGGGGTAGGACTAGCGTCGGGCACCGGGGAGCTGTTTTTT. It encodes CATSVGVGLASGTGELFF.

In the case of this clone: One end of the junction does not line up with germline, which may come from a read error. The chain recombines TRBV13 with TRBJ2-7, with TRBD2 matching over 10 bases. The germline V gene encodes CDR1 PRHDT and CDR2 FYEKMQ (reference sequence). The CDR3 is made up of 13 amino acids. The CDR3 DNA reads TGTGCCAGCTCAGAGGGACTAGCGACCTCCCGGGACTTC. It encodes CASSEGLATSRDF.

V usage is TRBV5-5 and J usage is TRBJ2-3, with a tentative D call TRBD1 (7 bases). Trimming took 0 bases from V and 0 from J, leaving 20 bases between them. The CDR3 runs 19 residues. Germline CDR1 is SGHKS and CDR2 is YYEKEE (reference sequence). The CDR3 protein is CASSLVIVSGGISTDTQYF. The CDR3 DNA reads as TGTGCCAGCAGCTTGGTAATTGTATCAGGGGGGATTAGCACAGATACGCAGTATTTT.

The genes are TRBV7-9 and TRBJ1-6, with 7 bases lining up with TRBD1. From germline, CDR1 is SEHNR and CDR2 FQNEAQ (reference sequence). The J segment lost 9 bases and the V segment lost 3 bases, leaving 11 bases of the junction unmatched. The CDR3 extends over 16 amino acids. The CDR3 nucleotides are TGTGCCAGCAGCTTTTGGACAGGCGAACGTGGTTCACCCCTCCACTTT. It encodes CASSFWTGERGSPLHF.

The CDR3: CASSQYNSPLHF. The CDR3 coding sequence is TGTGCCAGCAGCCAATATAATTCACCCCTCCACTTT. The chain links TRBV5-4 to TRBJ1-6; no firm D call. V lost 4 bases and J 4 bases, leaving 3 bases between the germline ends. The germline CDR1 and CDR2 sequences are SGHNT and YYREEE (reference sequence). This CDR3 is built from 12 residues. The full variable domain, rest sourced from reference TRBV5-4 and TRBJ1-6, is ETGVTQSPTHLIKTRGQQVTLRCSSQSGHNTVSWYQQALGQGPQFIFQYYREEENGRGNFPPRFSGLQFPNYSSELNVNALELDDSALYLCASSQYNSPLHFGNGTRLTVT.

The J gene is TRBJ2-3, the V gene TRBV9; 7 bases fit TRBD2. The CDR3 totals 16 residues. The junction had 12 bases not matched to a gene; V was cut back by 4 bases and J by 4 bases. Germline CDR1 SGDLS, CDR2 YYNGEE. The CDR3 region is CASSPTRDYKSDTQYF. DNA of the CDR3: TGTGCCAGCAGCCCAACCCGGGACTACAAATCAGATACGCAGTATTTT.